The 10 T cell receptor beta chains below were found in one sample sequenced in a study of T cells after yellow fever vaccination. MiXCR was run by TCRdb on the 5' RACE reads, yielding one entry per CDR3 protein. The sample consists of some 350,000 distinct CDR3 sequences, around 6.5% of them appearing once. This sample comprised PBMCs, obtained 5 days after the yellow fever booster vaccination. All receptors derive from a man aged 25-45 years who received the YFV17D yellow fever vaccine.

This clonotype was seen many times. The chain recombines TRBV12-3 or TRBV12-4 with TRBJ2-5; 9 bases align to TRBD1. The CDR3 consists of 15 residues. V shed 6 bases, J shed 2 bases, and the junction held 7 bases outside the gene matches. CDR3 residues: CASSQGTGKQETQYF. CDR3 DNA sequence: TGTGCCAGCAGCCAAGGGACAGGGAAACAAGAGACCCAGTACTTC.

This clonotype has just a few counts. This chain joins TRBV20-1 and TRBJ2-7; D is perhaps TRBD1 or TRBD2 (5 bases each). Germline CDR1 DFQATT, CDR2 SNEGSKA (reference sequence). The CDR3 totals 16 residues. V was shortened by 2 bases and J by 3 bases, with 20 bases between the two germline ends. The CDR3 sequence is CSARHPPGSGLYEQYF. The CDR3, as DNA: TGCAGTGCTAGACACCCACCGGGATCAGGGCTCTACGAGCAGTACTTC.

Many counts were recorded for this clonotype. The rearrangement links TRBV3-1 to TRBJ1-3; D not certain. The CDR3 has 11 amino acids. V shed 5 bases and J shed 4 bases, with 3 bases lying between them. Germline loops: CDR1 LGHDT, CDR2 YNNKEL (reference sequence). This CDR3 reads CASSYGNTIYF. CDR3 bases: TGTGCCAGCAGCTACGGAAACACCATATATTTT.

V is TRBV7-2 and J is TRBJ1-5; maybe TRBD1 (6 bases). V lost 5 bases to trimming and J lost 0 bases, with 14 bases between them. In germline, CDR1 is SGHTA, CDR2 FQGNSA. The CDR3 is 16 amino acids. CDR3 nucleotides: TGTGCCAGCAGCGGACCGGACAGCCATAGCAATCAGCCCCAGCATTTT. It specifies CASSGPDSHSNQPQHF.

V gene TRBV27 combines with J gene TRBJ2-1; D perhaps matches TRBD2 (5 bases). The germline V gene encodes CDR1 MNHEY and CDR2 SMNVEV (reference sequence). V was clipped by 4 bases and J by 0 bases, with 7 bases between them. The CDR3 has 14 residues. The CDR3 sequence is CASSSGNSYNEQFF. In DNA form, the CDR3 reads TGTGCCAGCAGTTCCGGGAACTCCTACAATGAGCAGTTCTTC.

This clonotype was seen only a few times. The rearrangement links TRBV7-2 to TRBJ2-3, with 7 bases matching TRBD1. In germline, CDR1 is SGHTA, CDR2 FQGNSA. The V gene end was trimmed by 5 bases and the J gene end by 0 bases; junction bases not matched to a gene: 11. This CDR3 comprises 17 residues. Here the CDR3 DNA reads TGTGCCAGCAGCCCAGGGGGACCGGGCCGCAGCACAGATACGCAGTATTTT. Translation: CASSPGGPGRSTDTQYF.

The sample holds a few counts of this clonotype. The J gene is TRBJ1-1, the V gene TRBV10-3; D not resolved. Trimming cost V 3 bases and J 4 bases, with 15 bases left between them. Germline CDR1 is ENHRY and CDR2 is SYGVKD. CDR3 length: 15 residues. The CDR3 region has the DNA TGTGCCATCAGTGAAGGGATAGGGCTTGGCACTGAAGCTTTCTTT. This sequence encodes CAISEGIGLGTEAFF.

This clonotype was detected only a few times. V usage is TRBV5-6 and J usage is TRBJ2-7, with 7 bases aligning to TRBD1. CDR3 length: 15 amino acids. CDR1 is SGHDT, CDR2 YYEEEE, per germline. The trim removed 6 bases at V and 0 bases at J, leaving 9 bases unmatched. CDR3 region: CASNLKGQSSYEQYF. CDR3 bases: TGTGCCAGCAACCTTAAGGGACAGAGCTCCTACGAGCAGTACTTC.

Ten or more counts support this clonotype. The CDR3, as DNA: TGTGCCAGTAGCAGACAGGGGTCACCCTACAATGAGCAGTTCTTC. Translation gives CASSRQGSPYNEQFF. This chain links TRBV19 with TRBJ2-1; TRBD1 aligns across 8 bases. The V segment lost 6 bases and the J segment 2 bases; nucleotides outside the gene matches: 6. The length of the CDR3 is 15 residues. CDR1 is LNHDA and CDR2 is SQIVND in the germline V gene (reference sequence).

This clonotype was seen many times. The CDR3 is CASSGGLAAKETQYF. The CDR3 DNA reads TGTGCCAGCAGCGGGGGACTAGCGGCAAAAGAGACCCAGTACTTC. V usage is TRBV7-9 and J usage is TRBJ2-5; the match to TRBD2 covers 11 bases. CDR3 size: 15 residues. Germline V gene lookup returns CDR1 SEHNR and CDR2 FQNEAQ (reference sequence). V was clipped by 5 bases and J by 3 bases; unmatched bases: 5.